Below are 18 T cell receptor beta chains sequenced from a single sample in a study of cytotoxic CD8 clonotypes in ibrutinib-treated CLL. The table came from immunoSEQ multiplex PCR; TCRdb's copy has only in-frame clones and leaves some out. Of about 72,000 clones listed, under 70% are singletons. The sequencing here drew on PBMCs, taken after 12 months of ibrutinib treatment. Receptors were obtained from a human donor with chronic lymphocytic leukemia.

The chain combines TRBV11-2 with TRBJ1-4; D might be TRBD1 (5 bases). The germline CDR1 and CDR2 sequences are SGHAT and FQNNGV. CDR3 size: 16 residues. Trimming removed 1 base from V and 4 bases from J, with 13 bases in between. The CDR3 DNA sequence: TGTGCCAGCAGCTTAGTTGGTGACAGAAGTAATGAAAAACTGTTTTTT. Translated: CASSLVGDRSNEKLFF.

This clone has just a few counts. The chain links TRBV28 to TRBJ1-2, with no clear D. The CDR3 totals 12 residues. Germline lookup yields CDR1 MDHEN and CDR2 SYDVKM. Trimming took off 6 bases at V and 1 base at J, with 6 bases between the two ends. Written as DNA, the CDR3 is TGTGCCAGCAGAGAGTATAACTATGGCTACACCTTC. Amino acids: CASREYNYGYTF.

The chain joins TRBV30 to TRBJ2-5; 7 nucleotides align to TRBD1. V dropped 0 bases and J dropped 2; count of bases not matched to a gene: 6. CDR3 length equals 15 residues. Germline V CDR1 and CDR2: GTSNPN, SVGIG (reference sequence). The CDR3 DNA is TGTGCCTGGAGTGTACCGACAGGGCGTCAAGAGACCCAGTACTTC. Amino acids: CAWSVPTGRQETQYF. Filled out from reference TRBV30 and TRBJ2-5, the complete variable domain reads SQTIHQWPATLVQPVGSPLSLECTVEGTSNPNLYWYRQAAGRGLQLLFYSVGIGQISSEVPQNLSASRPQDRQFILSSKKLLLSDSGFYLCAWSVPTGRQETQYFGPGTRLLVL.

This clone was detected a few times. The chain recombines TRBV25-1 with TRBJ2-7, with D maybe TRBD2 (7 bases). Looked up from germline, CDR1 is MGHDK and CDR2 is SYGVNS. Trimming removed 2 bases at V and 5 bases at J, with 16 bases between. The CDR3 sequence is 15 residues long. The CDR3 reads CASSEPWQGRDEQYF. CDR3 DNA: TGTGCCAGCAGTGAACCGTGGCAGGGGAGGGACGAGCAGTACTTC.

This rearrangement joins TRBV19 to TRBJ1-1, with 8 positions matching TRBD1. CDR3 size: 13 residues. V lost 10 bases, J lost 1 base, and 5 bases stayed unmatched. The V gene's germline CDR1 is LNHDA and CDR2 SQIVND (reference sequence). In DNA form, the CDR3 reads TGTGCCACTAAAGGGACAGGGAACACTGAAGCTTTCTTT. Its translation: CATKGTGNTEAFF.

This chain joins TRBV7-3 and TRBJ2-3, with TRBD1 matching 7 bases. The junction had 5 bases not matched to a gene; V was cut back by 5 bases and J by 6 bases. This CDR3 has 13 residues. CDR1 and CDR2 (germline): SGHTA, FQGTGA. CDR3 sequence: CASSLLQGDTQYF. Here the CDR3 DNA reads TGTGCCAGCAGCCTCTTACAGGGGGATACGCAGTATTTT.

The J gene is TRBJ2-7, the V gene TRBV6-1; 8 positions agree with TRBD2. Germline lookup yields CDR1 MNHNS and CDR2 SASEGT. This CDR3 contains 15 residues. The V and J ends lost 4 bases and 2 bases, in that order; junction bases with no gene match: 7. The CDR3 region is CASSALSGETYEQYF. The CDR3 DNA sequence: TGTGCCAGCAGTGCCCTTAGCGGGGAAACCTACGAGCAGTACTTC.

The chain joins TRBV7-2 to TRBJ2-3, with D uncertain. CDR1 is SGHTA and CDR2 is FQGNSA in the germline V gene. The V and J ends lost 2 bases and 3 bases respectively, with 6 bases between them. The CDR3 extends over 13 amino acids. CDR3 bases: TGTGCCAGCAGCTTAATAAAAACAGATACGCAGTATTTT. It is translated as CASSLIKTDTQYF.

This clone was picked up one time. The CDR3 spells CASSPRGPSGTYEQYF. The CDR3 nucleotides read TGTGCCAGCAGCCCCCGCGGGCCTAGCGGGACCTACGAGCAGTACTTC. The chain uses TRBV7-2 and TRBJ2-7, with 9 nucleotides matching TRBD2. The CDR3 spans 16 residues. V dropped 5 bases and J dropped 2; count of bases not matched to a gene: 10. In germline, CDR1 is SGHTA, CDR2 FQGNSA.

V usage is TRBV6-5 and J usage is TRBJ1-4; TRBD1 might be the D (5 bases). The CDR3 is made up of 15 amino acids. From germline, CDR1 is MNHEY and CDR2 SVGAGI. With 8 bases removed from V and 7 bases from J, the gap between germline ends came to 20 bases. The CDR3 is CASGRWGSPGEKLFF. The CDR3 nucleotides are TGTGCCAGCGGCCGGTGGGGCAGCCCCGGTGAAAAACTGTTTTTT.

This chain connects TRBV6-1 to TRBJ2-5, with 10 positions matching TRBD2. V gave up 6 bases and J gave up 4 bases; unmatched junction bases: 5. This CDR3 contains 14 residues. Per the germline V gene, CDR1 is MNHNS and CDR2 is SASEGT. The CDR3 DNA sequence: TGTGCCAGCAGGAGCGGGGGGGTTGGAGAGACCCAGTACTTC. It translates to CASRSGGVGETQYF.

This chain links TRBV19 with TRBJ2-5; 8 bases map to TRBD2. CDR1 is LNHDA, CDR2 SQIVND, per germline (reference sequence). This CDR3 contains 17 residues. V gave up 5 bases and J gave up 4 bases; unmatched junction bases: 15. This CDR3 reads CASSDGGTRIIAETQYF. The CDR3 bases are TGTGCCAGTAGTGATGGCGGGACTAGGATTATTGCAGAGACCCAGTACTTC.

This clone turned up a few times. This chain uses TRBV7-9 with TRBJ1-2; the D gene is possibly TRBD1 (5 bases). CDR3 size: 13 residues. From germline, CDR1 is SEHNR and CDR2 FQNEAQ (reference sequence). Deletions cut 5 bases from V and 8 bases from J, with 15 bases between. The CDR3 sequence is CASSLPEGIGYTF. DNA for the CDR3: TGTGCCAGCAGCCTTCCCGAGGGGATAGGCTACACCTTC.

The CDR3: CASSLQAAGLNTEAFF. CDR3 DNA: TGTGCCAGCAGCTTACAGGCAGCAGGGCTGAACACTGAAGCTTTCTTT. The gene calls are TRBV7-2 and TRBJ1-1, with D tentatively TRBD1 (5 bases). CDR3 size: 16 residues. Trimming removed 2 bases at V and 0 bases at J, with 13 bases between. Germline CDR1 and CDR2: SGHTA and FQGNSA.

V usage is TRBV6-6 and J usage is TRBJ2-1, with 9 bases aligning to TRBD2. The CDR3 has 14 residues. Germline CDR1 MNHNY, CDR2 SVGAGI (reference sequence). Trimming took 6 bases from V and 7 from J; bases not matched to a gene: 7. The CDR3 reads CASRAGLAGNEQFF. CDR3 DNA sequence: TGTGCCAGCAGAGCGGGACTAGCAGGAAATGAGCAGTTCTTC.

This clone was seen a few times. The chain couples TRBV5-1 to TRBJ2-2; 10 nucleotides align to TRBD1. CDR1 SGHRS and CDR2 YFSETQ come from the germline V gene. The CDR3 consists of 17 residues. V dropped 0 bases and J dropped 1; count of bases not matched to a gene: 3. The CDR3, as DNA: TGCGCCAGCAGCTTGGTTCGGACAGGGGGGAACACCGGGGAGCTGTTTTTT. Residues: CASSLVRTGGNTGELFF.

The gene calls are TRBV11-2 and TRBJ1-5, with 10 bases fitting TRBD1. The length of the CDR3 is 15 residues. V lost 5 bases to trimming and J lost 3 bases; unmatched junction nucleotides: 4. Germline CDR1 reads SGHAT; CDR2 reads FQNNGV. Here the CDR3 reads CASSLGTGDNQPQHF. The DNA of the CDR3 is TGTGCCAGCAGCCTAGGGACAGGGGACAATCAGCCCCAGCATTTT.

CDR3 loop: CASSYSQGLGQETQYF. Written as DNA, the CDR3 is TGTGCCAGCAGTTACTCGCAGGGGCTAGGGCAAGAGACCCAGTACTTC. The chain recombines TRBV6-5 with TRBJ2-5, with D tentatively TRBD1 (6 bases). This CDR3 has 16 residues. V gave up 0 bases and J gave up 2 bases, with 13 bases separating them. The germline CDR1 and CDR2 sequences are MNHEY and SVGAGI.